This is a list of T cell receptor beta chains from one sample in a study of blood T cell repertoires in COVID-19. TCRdb's table, derived via immunoSEQ multiplex PCR, lists solely in-frame clones and lacks some. The sample has some 220,000 clones; around 89% are singletons. Sequencing was performed on PBMCs or T cells enriched from blood (not recorded which). The source of these receptors is a woman aged 25-40 years who had recovered from COVID-19. CDR3s include the opening cysteine and the closing phenylalanine or tryptophan. The D gene is left open where the match is weak. Clone size is not always given. Where it is, it says once, few, many or a class for expanded clones.

.,TRBV5-1,.,TRBJ2-3,TGCGCCAGCAGCTTCCTAGCCCAAACGGATACGCAGTATTTT,CASSFLAQTDTQYF
.,TRBV6-5,.,TRBJ1-6,TGTGCCAGCAGCCCCAGCTCCTATAATTCACCCCTCCACTTT,CASSPSSYNSPLHF
.,TRBV20-1,.,TRBJ1-1,TGCAGTGCTAGTCCGGGCCCCGAGGGCACTGAAGCTTTCTTT,CSASPGPEGTEAFF
.,TRBV3-1/TRBV3-2,.,TRBJ2-2,TGTGCCAGCAGCCAGTCCCGGGGGACCGGGGAGCTGTTTTTT,CASSQSRGTGELFF
.,TRBV5-8,TRBD1,TRBJ1-6,TGTGCCAGCAGCTTGGTATGGGGGACAGGGGGTTTTTCACCCCTCCACTTT,CASSLVWGTGGFSPLHF
.,TRBV4-2,.,TRBJ1-2,TGTGCCAGCAGCCAAGTAATGCCGGGACTCCATTTTTCATATGGCTACACCTTC,CASSQVMPGLHFSYGYTF
.,TRBV25-1,.,TRBJ1-2,TGTGCCAGCAGTGACCCCGGGGGGTCCAACTATGGCTACACCTTC,CASSDPGGSNYGYTF
.,TRBV14,TRBD1,TRBJ1-2,TGTGCCAGCAGCCAAGTTCAGGGGGTTTTTGGCTACACCTTC,CASSQVQGVFGYTF
.,TRBV4-1,.,TRBJ1-4,TGCGCCAGCAGCCAAGAGGCCCAGGCAACTAATGAAAAACTGTTTTTT,CASSQEAQATNEKLFF
once,TRBV7-9,.,TRBJ1-1,TGTGCCAGCAGCTTGGGGACTGGGACTGAAGCTTTCTTT,CASSLGTGTEAFF
once,TRBV9,.,TRBJ2-5,TGTGCCAGCAGCGTAATGGGGGGAGAGACCCAGTACTTC,CASSVMGGETQYF
.,TRBV7-9,.,TRBJ2-7,TGTGCCAGCAGTCGGGTAAGCGCCTCCTACGAGCAGTACTTC,CASSRVSASYEQYF
.,TRBV9,.,TRBJ1-3,TGTGCCAGCAGCTCAGGACTCGCGGGGAACACCATATATTTT,CASSSGLAGNTIYF
.,TRBV12-5,TRBD1,TRBJ1-6,TGTGCTAGTGGGGACGGGACAGGACCACCCCTCCACTTT,CASGDGTGPPLHF
.,TRBV28,.,TRBJ1-3,TGTGCCAGCAGTTCGTGGGCCGAGAGCTCTGGAAACACCATATATTTT,CASSSWAESSGNTIYF
.,TRBV7-9,.,TRBJ1-2,TGTGCCAGCAGCCCAGGCGTGGGCTACACCTTC,CASSPGVGYTF
.,TRBV19,.,TRBJ2-2,TGTGCCAGTAGTACCCATGCGGGGTATGCGTCACGGAGGACCGGGGAGCTGTTTTTT,CASSTHAGYASRRTGELFF
.,TRBV7-3,TRBD1,TRBJ1-2,TGTGCCAGTAGTCAGAGCGGCGAGGGGGCGTATGGCTACACCTTC,CASSQSGEGAYGYTF
.,TRBV9,.,TRBJ2-5,TGTGCCAGCAGCGTAGACCAGTCCCAAGAGACCCAGTACTTC,CASSVDQSQETQYF
.,TRBV5-6,TRBD1,TRBJ2-7,TGTGCCAGCAGCTTGGGGACAGGGCCCTTCTACTTC,CASSLGTGPFYF
.,TRBV7-5,.,TRBJ1-5,TGTGTCAGAAGCAGCAGGGGATGTAATCAGCCCCAGCATTTT,CVRSSRGCNQPQHF
.,TRBV6-5,.,TRBJ1-5,TGTGCCAGCATATGGAGGGGCGAGGGCAATCAGCCCCAGCATTTT,CASIWRGEGNQPQHF
once,TRBV19,TRBD2,TRBJ2-4,TGTGCCAGTAGTATACAGGCGGGGGGAGAAATTATAGCCAAAAACATTCAGTACTTC,CASSIQAGGEIIAKNIQYF
.,TRBV5-1,TRBD1,TRBJ1-6,TGCGCCAGCAGATACGGGAGCCAGGGGGATTCACCCCTCCACTTT,CASRYGSQGDSPLHF
once,TRBV6-2/TRBV6-3,TRBD1,TRBJ1-2,TGTGCCAGCAGTCCCCGGGACAGCTATGGCTACACCTTC,CASSPRDSYGYTF
.,TRBV7-9,TRBD1,TRBJ1-2,TGTGCCAGCAGCTGGGACAGAATAGTTAAAAACTATGGCTACACCTTC,CASSWDRIVKNYGYTF
.,TRBV27,TRBD2,TRBJ2-7,TGTGCCAGCAGTTTGCAGGGACTAGCGTATCACGAGCAGTACTTC,CASSLQGLAYHEQYF
.,TRBV7-9,.,TRBJ2-5,TGTGCCAGCAGCTTAGGACATCGCGAGGAGACCCAGTACTTC,CASSLGHREETQYF
.,TRBV2,.,TRBJ2-5,TGTGCCAGCAGAGATAAGAGTAATTCGGAGACCCAGTACTTC,CASRDKSNSETQYF
.,TRBV19,.,TRBJ2-7,TGTGCCAGTAGTACCCGACTAGTCCCTGGGGGAGACGAGCAGTACTTC,CASSTRLVPGGDEQYF
few,TRBV6-4,.,TRBJ1-6,TGTGCCAGCAGTGACTCGGCTAATTCACCCCTCCACTTT,CASSDSANSPLHF
.,TRBV5-5,TRBD2,TRBJ2-7,TGTGCCAGCAGCTTGACTAGCGGGGGCACGGTGCTCTCCTACGAGCAGTACTTC,CASSLTSGGTVLSYEQYF
.,TRBV4-3,TRBD2,TRBJ2-7,TGCGCCAGCAGCCAAGGGAGCGGGGGGGCCTACGAGCAGTACTTC,CASSQGSGGAYEQYF
few,TRBV4-2,.,TRBJ2-7,TGTGCCAGCAGCCAAAACGGACAGACCTACGAGCAGTACTTC,CASSQNGQTYEQYF
once,TRBV19,TRBD1,TRBJ1-2,TGTGCCAGTAGGTCCGGGACAGGGGTATATGGCTACACCTTC,CASRSGTGVYGYTF
few,TRBV7-2,TRBD1,TRBJ1-5,TGTGCCAGCAGCTTACAGACAGGGAGCAATCAGCCCCAGCATTTT,CASSLQTGSNQPQHF
.,TRBV19,.,TRBJ1-1,TGTGCCAGTAGTGCCCAGGGTTCCACTGAAGCTTTCTTT,CASSAQGSTEAFF
.,TRBV29-1,.,TRBJ1-1,TGCAGCACTAGGACAGCGAACACTGAAGCTTTCTTT,CSTRTANTEAFF
once,TRBV5-5,TRBD1,TRBJ1-5,TGTGCCAGCAGCTTTTGGACAGGGCCCTATCAGCCCCAGCATTTT,CASSFWTGPYQPQHF
.,TRBV7-9,TRBD1,TRBJ1-2,TGTGCCAGCAGCTTAGGACAGGGGTCAACATACACCTTC,CASSLGQGSTYTF
.,TRBV5-1,.,TRBJ2-5,TGCGCCAGCAGCTTGCAGGGACTCCAAGAGACCCAGTACTTC,CASSLQGLQETQYF
.,TRBV15,.,TRBJ2-1,TGTGCCACCAGCAGAGATATGGGCACCAGGGAGCAGTTCTTC,CATSRDMGTREQFF
.,TRBV2,TRBD1,TRBJ2-1,TGTGCCAGCAGTGAAATGTATGGGACAGGGCCCTACAATGAGCAGTTCTTC,CASSEMYGTGPYNEQFF
.,TRBV7-8,.,TRBJ1-1,TGTGCCAGCAGCTTAGTTGGGGGGGCGCTTAACACTGAAGCTTTCTTT,CASSLVGGALNTEAFF
.,TRBV4-3,.,TRBJ2-1,TGCGCCAGCAGCCAAGATATTCCAGGGGGAGGAAGAGAGCAGTTCTTC,CASSQDIPGGGREQFF